This TCR beta chain is drawn from a study of T cells in localized non-small cell lung cancer. The study's findings and limits: Adjacent lung was found to contain a median approximately 62 of the top 100 tumor clones. Sequencing, confined to only one tumor region, leaves heterogeneity possible. Measurement of T cell clonality placed uninvolved adjacent lung highest, above the level in tumor.

Sequenced by immunoSEQ multiplex PCR; TCRdb stores in-frame clones only, minus some. This table holds about 83,000 clones, around 80% found once. Trimming pared 4 bases from V and 1 base from J, leaving 7 bases between. This CDR3 has 13 residues. Germline values: CDR1 LNHDA, CDR2 SQIVND (reference sequence). In this sample, this clone turned up a few times. The antigen is undetermined. This rearrangement joins TRBV19 to TRBJ1-1, with D hard to call. This sample comprised peripheral blood, obtained before any cancer treatment. This TCR was recovered from a female donor at least 60 years old with stage I lung adenocarcinoma. The CDR3 nucleotides read TGTGCCAGTAGTAGCCTGGGGAACACTGAAGCTTTCTTT. It specifies CASSSLGNTEAFF. Variable domain in full (rest from reference TRBV19 and TRBJ1-1): DGGITQSPKYLFRKEGQNVTLSCEQNLNHDAMYWYRQDPGQGLRLIYYSQIVNDFQKGDIAEGYSVSREKKESFPLTVTSAQKNPTAFYLCASSSLGNTEAFFGQGTRLTVV.